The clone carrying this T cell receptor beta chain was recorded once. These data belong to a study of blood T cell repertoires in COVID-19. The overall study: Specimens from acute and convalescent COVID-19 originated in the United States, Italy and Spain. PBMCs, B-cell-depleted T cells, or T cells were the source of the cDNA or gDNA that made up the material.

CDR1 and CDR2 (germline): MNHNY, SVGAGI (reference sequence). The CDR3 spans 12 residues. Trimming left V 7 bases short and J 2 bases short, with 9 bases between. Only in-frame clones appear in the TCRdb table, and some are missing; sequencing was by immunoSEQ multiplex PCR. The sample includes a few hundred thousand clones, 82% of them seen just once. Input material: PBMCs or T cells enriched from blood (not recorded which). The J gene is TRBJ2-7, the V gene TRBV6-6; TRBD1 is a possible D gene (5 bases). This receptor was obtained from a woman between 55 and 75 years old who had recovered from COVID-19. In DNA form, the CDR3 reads TGTGCCAGCAATGCAGGGACCTACGAGCAGTACTTC. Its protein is CASNAGTYEQYF.